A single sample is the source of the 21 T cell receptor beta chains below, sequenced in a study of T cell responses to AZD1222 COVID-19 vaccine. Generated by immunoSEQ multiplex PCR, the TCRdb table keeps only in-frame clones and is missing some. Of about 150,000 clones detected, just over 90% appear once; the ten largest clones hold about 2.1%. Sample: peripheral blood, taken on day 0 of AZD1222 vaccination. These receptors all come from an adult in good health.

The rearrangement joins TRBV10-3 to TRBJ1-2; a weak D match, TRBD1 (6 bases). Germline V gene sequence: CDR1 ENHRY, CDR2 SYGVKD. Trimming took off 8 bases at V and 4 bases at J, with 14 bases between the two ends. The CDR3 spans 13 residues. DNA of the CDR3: TGTGCCATCGGGGGCGGGGTCGGCTATGGCTACACCTTC. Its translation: CAIGGGVGYGYTF.

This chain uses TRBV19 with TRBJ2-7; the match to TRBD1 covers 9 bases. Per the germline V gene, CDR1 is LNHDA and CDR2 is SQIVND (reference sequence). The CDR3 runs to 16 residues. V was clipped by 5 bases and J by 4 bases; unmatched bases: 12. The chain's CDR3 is CASSPEPWDREYEQYF. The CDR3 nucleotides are TGTGCCAGTAGTCCCGAACCATGGGACAGGGAGTACGAGCAGTACTTC.

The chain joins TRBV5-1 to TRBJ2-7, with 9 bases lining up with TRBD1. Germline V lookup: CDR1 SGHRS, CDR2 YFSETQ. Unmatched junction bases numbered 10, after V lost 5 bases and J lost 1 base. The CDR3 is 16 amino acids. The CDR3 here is CASSYAAGTGSYEQYF. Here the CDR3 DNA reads TGCGCCAGCAGTTATGCGGCCGGGACAGGGTCCTACGAGCAGTACTTC.

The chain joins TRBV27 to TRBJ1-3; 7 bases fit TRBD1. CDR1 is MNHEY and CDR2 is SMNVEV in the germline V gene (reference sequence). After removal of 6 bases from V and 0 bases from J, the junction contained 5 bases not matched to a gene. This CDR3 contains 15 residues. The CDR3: CASRAGTVSGNTIYF. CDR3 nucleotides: TGTGCCAGCAGGGCCGGGACAGTCTCTGGAAACACCATATATTTT.

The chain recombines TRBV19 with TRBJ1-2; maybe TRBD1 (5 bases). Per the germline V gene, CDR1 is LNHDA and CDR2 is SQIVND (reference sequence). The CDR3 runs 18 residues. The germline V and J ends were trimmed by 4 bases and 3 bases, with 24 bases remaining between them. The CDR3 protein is CASSNGHRRSTSHYGYTF. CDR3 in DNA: TGTGCCAGTAGTAACGGACACAGGAGGAGCACTAGCCACTATGGCTACACCTTC.

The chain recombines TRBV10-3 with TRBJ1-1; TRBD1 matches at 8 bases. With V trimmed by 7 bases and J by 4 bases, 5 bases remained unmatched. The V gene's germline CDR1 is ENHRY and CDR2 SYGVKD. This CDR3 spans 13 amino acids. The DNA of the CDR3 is TGTGCCATCACCATTACAGGGGGCACTGAAGCTTTCTTT. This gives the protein CAITITGGTEAFF.

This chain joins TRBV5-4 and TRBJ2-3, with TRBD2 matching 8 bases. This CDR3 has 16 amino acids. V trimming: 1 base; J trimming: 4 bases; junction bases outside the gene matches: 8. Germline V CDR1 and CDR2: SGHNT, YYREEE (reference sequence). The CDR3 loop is CASSLYRGGPSDTQYF. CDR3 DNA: TGTGCCAGCAGCTTGTATCGGGGGGGCCCTTCAGATACGCAGTATTTT.

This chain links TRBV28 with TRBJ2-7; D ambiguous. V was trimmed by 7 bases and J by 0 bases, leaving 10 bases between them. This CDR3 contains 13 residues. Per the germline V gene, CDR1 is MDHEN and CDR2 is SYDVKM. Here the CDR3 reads CASTHSNSYEQYF. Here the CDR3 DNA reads TGTGCCAGCACACACAGCAACTCCTACGAGCAGTACTTC.

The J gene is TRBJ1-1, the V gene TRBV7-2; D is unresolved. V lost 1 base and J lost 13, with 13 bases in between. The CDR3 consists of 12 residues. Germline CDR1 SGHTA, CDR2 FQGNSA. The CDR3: CASSLGSGFGFF. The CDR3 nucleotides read TGTGCCAGCAGCTTAGGATCTGGGTTTGGTTTCTTT.

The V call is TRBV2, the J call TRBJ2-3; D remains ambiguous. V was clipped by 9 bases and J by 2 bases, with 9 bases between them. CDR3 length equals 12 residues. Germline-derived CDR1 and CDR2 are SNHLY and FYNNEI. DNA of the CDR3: TGTGCCAGTCAGGAATACACAGATACGCAGTATTTT. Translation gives CASQEYTDTQYF.

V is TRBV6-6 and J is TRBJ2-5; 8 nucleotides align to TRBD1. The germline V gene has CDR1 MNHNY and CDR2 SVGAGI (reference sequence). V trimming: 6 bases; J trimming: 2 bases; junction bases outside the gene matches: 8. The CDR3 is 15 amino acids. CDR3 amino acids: CASSPPGQGQETQYF. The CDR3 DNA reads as TGTGCCAGCAGCCCACCCGGACAGGGTCAAGAGACCCAGTACTTC.

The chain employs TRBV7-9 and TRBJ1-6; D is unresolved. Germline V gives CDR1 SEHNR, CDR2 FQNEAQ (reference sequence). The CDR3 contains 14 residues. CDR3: CATKAARPNSPLHF. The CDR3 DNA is TGTGCGACCAAAGCAGCCCGACCTAATTCACCCCTCCACTTT.

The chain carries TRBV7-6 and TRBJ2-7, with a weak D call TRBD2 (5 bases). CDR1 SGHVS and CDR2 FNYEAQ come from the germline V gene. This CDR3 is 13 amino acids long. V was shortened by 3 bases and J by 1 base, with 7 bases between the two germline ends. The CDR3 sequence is CASSFGGSYEQYF. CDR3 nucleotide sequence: TGTGCCAGCAGCTTCGGCGGGTCCTACGAGCAGTACTTC.

The CDR3 region has the DNA TGTGCCAGCAGCTCGACTAGCTACTACGAGCAGTACTTC. Protein product: CASSSTSYYEQYF. The rearrangement joins TRBV7-9 to TRBJ2-7; TRBD2 matches at 7 bases. The CDR3 has 13 residues. Germline CDR1 reads SEHNR; CDR2 reads FQNEAQ (reference sequence). J was trimmed by 3 bases and V by 4 bases; bases with no gene match: 3.

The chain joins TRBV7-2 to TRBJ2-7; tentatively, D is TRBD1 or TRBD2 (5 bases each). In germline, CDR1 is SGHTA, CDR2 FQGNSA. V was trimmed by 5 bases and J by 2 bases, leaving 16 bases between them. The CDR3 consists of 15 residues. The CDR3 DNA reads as TGTGCCAGCAGCCCTTCCGGGACCACACCCTACGAGCAGTACTTC. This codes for CASSPSGTTPYEQYF.

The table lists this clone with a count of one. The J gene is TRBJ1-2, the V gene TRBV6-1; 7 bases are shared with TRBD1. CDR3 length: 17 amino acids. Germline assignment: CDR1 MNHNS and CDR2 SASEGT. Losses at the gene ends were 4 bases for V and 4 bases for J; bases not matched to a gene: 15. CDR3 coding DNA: TGTGCCAGCAGTGGACCCGGGACAGCCGTAGAAGGCTATGGCTACACCTTC. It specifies CASSGPGTAVEGYGYTF.

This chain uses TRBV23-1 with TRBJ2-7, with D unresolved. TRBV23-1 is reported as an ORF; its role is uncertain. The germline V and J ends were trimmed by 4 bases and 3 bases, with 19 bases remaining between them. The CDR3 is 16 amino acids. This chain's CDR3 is CASSPRVPRIIYEQYF. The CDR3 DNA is TGCGCCAGCAGTCCTCGCGTACCCCGTATAATCTACGAGCAGTACTTC.

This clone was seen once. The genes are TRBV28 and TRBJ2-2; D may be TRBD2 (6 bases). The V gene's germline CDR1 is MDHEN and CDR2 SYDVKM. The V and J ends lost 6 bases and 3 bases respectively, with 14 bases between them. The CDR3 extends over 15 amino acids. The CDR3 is CASRPGARDTGELFF. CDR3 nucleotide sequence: TGTGCCAGCAGACCGGGAGCACGGGACACCGGGGAGCTGTTTTTT.

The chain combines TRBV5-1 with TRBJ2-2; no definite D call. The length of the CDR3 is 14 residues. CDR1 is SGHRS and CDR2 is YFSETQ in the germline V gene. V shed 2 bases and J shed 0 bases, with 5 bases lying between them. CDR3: CASSFTANTGELFF. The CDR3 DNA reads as TGCGCCAGCAGCTTCACGGCGAACACCGGGGAGCTGTTTTTT.

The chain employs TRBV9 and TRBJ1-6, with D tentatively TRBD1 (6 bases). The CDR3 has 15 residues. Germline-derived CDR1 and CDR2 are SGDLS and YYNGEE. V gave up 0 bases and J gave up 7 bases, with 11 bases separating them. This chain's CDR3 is CASSVVGQPNSPLHF. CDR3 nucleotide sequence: TGTGCCAGCAGCGTAGTGGGACAACCCAATTCACCCCTCCACTTT.

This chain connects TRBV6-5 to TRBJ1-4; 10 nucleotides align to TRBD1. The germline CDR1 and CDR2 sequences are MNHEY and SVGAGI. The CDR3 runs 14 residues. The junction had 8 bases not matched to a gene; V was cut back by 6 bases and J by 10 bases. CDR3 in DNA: TGTGCCAGCAGCTCGGACAGGGGGGAAGGAAAACTGTTTTTT. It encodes CASSSDRGEGKLFF.